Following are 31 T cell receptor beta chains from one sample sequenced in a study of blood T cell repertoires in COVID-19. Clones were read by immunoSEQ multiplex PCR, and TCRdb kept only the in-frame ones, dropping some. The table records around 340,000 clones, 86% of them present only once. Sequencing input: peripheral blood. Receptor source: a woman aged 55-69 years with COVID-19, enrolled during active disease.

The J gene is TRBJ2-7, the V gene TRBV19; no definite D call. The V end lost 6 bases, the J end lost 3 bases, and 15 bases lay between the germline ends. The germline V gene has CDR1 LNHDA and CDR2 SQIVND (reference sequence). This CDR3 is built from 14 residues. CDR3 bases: TGTGCCAGTAGAGGAGAGCCGTCCAACTACGAGCAGTACTTC. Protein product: CASRGEPSNYEQYF.

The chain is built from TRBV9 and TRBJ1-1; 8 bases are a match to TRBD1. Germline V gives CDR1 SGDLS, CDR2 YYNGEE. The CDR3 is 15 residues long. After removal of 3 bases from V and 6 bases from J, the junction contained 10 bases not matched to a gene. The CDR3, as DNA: TGTGCCAGCAGCGCCTTCATACAGGGGGTGGCTGAAGCTTTCTTT. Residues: CASSAFIQGVAEAFF.

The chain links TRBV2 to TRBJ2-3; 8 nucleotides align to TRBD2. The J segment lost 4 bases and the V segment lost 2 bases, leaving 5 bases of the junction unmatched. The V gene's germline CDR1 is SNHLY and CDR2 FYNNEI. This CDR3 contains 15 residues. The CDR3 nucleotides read TGTGCCAGCAGTGAAAACGGGGGGGGCCCAGATACGCAGTATTTT. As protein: CASSENGGGPDTQYF.

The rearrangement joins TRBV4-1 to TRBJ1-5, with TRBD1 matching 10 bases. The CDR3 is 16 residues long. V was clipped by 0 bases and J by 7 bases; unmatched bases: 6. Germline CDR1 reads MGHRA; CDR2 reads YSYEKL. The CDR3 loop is CASSQEPTGGRQPQHF. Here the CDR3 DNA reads TGCGCCAGCAGCCAAGAACCGACAGGGGGCCGGCAGCCCCAGCATTTT.

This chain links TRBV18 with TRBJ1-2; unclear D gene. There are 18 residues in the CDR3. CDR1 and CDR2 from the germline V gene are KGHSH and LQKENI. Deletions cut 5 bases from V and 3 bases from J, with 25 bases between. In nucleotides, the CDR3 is TGTGCCAGCTCATCAAGTCTCGGTCGCTCGGGGAGTGACTATGGCTACACCTTC. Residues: CASSSSLGRSGSDYGYTF.

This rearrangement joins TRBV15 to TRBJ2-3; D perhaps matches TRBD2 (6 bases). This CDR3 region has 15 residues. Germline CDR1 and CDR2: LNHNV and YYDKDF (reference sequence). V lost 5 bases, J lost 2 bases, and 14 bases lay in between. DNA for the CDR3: TGTGCCACCAGCCACCCGGGACTCGCCACAGATACGCAGTATTTT. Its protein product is CATSHPGLATDTQYF. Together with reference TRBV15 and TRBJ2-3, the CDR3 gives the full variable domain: DAMVIQNPRYQVTQFGKPVTLSCSQTLNHNVMYWYQQKSSQAPKLLFHYYDKDFNNEADTPDNFQSRRPNTSFCFLDIRSPGLGDTAMYLCATSHPGLATDTQYFGPGTRLTVL.

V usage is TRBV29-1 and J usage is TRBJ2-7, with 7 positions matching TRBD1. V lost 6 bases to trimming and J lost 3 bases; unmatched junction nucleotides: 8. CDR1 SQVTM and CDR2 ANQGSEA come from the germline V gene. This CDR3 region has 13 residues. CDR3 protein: CSVPGQTYYEQYF. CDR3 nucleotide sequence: TGCAGCGTCCCGGGACAGACTTACTACGAGCAGTACTTC.

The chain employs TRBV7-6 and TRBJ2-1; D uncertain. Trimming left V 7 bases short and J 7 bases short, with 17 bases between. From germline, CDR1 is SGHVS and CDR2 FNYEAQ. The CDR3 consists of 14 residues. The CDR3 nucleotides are TGTGCCAGCACCGCTTCAGTATCGGGTAATGAGCAGTTCTTC. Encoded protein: CASTASVSGNEQFF. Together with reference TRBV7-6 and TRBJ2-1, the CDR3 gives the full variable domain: GAGVSQSPRYKVTKRGQDVALRCDPISGHVSLYWYRQALGQGPEFLTYFNYEAQQDKSGLPNDRFSAERPEGSISTLTIQRTEQRDSAMYRCASTASVSGNEQFFGPGTRLTVL.

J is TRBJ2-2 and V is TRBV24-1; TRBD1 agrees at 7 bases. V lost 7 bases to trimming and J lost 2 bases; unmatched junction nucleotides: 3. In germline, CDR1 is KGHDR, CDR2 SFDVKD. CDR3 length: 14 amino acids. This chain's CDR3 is CATSGQANTGELFF. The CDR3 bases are TGTGCCACCAGCGGACAGGCCAACACCGGGGAGCTGTTTTTT.

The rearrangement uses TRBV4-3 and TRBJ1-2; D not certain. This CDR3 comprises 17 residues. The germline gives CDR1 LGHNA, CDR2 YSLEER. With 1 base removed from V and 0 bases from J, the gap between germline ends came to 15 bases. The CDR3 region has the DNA TGCGCCAGCAGCCAAGTCACGGGTCGGGGTTCTAACTATGGCTACACCTTC. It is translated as CASSQVTGRGSNYGYTF.

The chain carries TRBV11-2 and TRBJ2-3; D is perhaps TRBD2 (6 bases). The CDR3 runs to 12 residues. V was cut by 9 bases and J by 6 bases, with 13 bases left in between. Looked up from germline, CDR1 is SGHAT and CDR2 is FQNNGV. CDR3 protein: CASAGPGDTQYF. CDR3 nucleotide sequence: TGTGCCAGTGCGGGGCCCGGGGATACGCAGTATTTT.

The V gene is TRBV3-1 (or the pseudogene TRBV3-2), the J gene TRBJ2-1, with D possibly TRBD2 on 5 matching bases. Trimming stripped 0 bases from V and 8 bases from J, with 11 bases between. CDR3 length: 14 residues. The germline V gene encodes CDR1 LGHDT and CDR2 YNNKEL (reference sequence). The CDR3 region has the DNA TGTGCCAGCAGCCAAGAATCCCTAGCTCATGAGCAGTTCTTC. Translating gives CASSQESLAHEQFF.

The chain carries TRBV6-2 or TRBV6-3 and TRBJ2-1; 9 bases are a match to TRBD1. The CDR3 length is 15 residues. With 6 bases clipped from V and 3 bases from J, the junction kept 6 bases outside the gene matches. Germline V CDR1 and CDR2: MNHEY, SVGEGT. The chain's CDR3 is CASSNTGGGYNEQFF. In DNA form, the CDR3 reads TGTGCCAGCAGCAACACAGGGGGCGGCTACAATGAGCAGTTCTTC.

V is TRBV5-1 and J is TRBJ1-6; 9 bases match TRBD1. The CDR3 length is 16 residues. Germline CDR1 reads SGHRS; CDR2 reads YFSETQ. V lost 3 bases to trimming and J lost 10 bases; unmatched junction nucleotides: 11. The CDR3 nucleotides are TGCGCCAGCAGCTCCCGGACAGGGGAGGGTATATCACCCCTCCACTTT. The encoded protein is CASSSRTGEGISPLHF.

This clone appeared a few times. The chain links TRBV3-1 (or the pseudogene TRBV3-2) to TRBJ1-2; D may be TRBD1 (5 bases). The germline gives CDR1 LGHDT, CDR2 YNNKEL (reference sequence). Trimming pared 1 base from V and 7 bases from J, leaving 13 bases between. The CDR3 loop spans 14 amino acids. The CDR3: CASSQGEVRGGYTF. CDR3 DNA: TGTGCCAGCAGCCAAGGGGAGGTGAGGGGTGGCTACACCTTC.

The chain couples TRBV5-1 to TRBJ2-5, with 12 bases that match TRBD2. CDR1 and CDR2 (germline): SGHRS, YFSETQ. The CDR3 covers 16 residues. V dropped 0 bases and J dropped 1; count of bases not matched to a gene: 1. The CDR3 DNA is TGCGCCAGCAGCTTGGGGACTAGCGGGGTCCAAGAGACCCAGTACTTC. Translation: CASSLGTSGVQETQYF.

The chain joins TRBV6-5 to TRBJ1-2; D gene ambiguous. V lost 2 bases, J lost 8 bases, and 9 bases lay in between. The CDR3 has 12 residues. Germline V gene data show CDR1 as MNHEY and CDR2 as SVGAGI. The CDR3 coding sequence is TGTGCCAGCAGTTACGAGGGAAGAGGCTACACCTTC. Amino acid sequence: CASSYEGRGYTF.

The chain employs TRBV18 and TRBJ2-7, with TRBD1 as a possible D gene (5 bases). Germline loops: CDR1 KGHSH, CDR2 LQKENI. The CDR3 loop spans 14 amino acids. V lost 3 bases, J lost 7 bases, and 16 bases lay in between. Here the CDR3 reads CASSPLTGRREQYF. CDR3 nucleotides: TGTGCCAGCTCACCCCTAACAGGTCGCCGGGAGCAGTACTTC.

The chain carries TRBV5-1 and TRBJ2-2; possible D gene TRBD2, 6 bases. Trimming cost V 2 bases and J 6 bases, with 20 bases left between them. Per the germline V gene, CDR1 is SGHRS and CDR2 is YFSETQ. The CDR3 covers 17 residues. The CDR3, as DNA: TGCGCCAGCAGCTTTTGGGGCACCGATTCGGGAGCCGGGGAGCTGTTTTTT. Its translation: CASSFWGTDSGAGELFF.

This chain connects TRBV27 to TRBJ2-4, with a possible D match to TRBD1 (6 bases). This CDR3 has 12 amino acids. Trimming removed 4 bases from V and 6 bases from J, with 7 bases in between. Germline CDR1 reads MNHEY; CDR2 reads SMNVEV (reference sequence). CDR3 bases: TGTGCCAGCAGTTCACAGGGAAACATTCAGTACTTC. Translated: CASSSQGNIQYF.

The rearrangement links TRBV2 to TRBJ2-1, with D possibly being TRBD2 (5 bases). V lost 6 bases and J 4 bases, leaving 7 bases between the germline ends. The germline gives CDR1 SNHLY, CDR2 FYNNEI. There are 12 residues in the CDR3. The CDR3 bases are TGTGCCAGCAGACTAGAATACAATGAGCAGTTCTTC. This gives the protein CASRLEYNEQFF.

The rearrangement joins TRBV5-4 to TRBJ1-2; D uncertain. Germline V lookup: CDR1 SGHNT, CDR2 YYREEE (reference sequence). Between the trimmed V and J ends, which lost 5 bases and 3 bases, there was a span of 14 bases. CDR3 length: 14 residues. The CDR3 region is CASSFDMVDYGYTF. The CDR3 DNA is TGTGCCAGCAGTTTTGACATGGTAGACTATGGCTACACCTTC.

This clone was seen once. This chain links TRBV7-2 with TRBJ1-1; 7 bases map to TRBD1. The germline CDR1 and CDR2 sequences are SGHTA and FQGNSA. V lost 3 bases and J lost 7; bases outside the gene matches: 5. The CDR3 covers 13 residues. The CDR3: CASSLETGIEAFF. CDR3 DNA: TGTGCCAGCAGCTTGGAGACAGGGATTGAAGCTTTCTTT.

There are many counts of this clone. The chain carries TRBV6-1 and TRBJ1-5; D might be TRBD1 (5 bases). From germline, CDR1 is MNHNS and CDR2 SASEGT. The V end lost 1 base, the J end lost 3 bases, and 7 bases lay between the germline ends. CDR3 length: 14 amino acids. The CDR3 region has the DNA TGTGCCAGCAGTGAAGGCAGGGCCAATCAGCCCCAGCATTTT. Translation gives CASSEGRANQPQHF.

The CDR3 loop reads CASSLEQNEQFF. Written as DNA, the CDR3 is TGTGCCAGCAGCTTAGAACAGAATGAGCAGTTCTTC. The rearrangement joins TRBV7-9 to TRBJ2-1; no clear D gene. Germline V gene lookup returns CDR1 SEHNR and CDR2 FQNEAQ (reference sequence). The germline V and J ends were trimmed by 1 base and 7 bases, with 5 bases remaining between them. The CDR3 extends over 12 amino acids.

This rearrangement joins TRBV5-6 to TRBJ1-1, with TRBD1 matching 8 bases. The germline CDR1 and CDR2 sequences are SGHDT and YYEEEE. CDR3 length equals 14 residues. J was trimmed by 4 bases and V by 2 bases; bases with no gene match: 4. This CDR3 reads CASSFGQGATEAFF. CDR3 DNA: TGTGCCAGCAGCTTTGGGCAGGGGGCCACTGAAGCTTTCTTT.

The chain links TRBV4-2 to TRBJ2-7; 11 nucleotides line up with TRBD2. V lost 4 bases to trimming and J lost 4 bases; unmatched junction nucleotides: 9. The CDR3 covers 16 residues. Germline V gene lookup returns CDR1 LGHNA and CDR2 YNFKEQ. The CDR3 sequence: CASSPILAGGSYEQYF. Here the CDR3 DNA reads TGTGCCAGCAGCCCGATTCTAGCGGGGGGATCTTACGAGCAGTACTTC.

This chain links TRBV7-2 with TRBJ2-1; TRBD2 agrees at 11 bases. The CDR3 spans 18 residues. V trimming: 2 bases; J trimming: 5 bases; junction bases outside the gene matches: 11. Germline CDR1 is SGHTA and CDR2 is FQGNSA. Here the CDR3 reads CASSLRVAGGLKDNEQFF. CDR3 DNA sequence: TGTGCCAGCAGCTTAAGAGTAGCGGGGGGGTTGAAGGACAATGAGCAGTTCTTC.

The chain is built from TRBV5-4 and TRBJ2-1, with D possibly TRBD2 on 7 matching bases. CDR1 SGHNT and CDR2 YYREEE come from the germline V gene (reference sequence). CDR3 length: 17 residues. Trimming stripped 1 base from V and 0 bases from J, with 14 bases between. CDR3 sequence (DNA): TGTGCCAGCAGCTTGCTGGGGGGGGGCCCCTCCTACAATGAGCAGTTCTTC. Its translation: CASSLLGGGPSYNEQFF.

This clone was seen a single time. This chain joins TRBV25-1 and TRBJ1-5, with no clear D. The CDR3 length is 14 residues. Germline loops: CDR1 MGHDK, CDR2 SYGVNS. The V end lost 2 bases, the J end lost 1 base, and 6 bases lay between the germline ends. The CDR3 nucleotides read TGTGCCAGCAGTGAACCAGGAAGCAATCAGCCCCAGCATTTT. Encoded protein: CASSEPGSNQPQHF.

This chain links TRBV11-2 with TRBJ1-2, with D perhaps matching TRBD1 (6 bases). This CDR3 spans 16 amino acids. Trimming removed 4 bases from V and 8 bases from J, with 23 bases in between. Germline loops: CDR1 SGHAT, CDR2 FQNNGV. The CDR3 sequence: CASSSTSYTGTNGYTF. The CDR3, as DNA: TGTGCCAGCAGCTCCACGTCCTACACAGGGACCAACGGCTACACCTTC.